Below are 18 T cell receptor beta chains sequenced from a single sample in a study of T cells after yellow fever vaccination. TCRdb re-called the 5' RACE reads through MiXCR, storing one row per CDR3 protein. Here the sample spans 300,000 to 350,000 distinct CDR3 sequences, approximately 4% being singletons. This material consisted of PBMCs, taken 15 days after the yellow fever booster vaccination. The receptors stem from a man between 18 and 29 years old who received the YFV17D yellow fever vaccine.

This chain connects TRBV5-1 to TRBJ2-1; tentative D call: TRBD1 (6 bases). CDR3 size: 15 residues. Germline CDR1 reads SGHRS; CDR2 reads YFSETQ. Trimming left V 6 bases short and J 4 bases short, with 17 bases between. For the CDR3, the DNA is TGCGCCAGCAAAACCCAGGGGCCCAAATACAATGAGCAGTTCTTC. This gives the protein CASKTQGPKYNEQFF.

The J gene is TRBJ2-7, the V gene TRBV20-1, with 7 nucleotides matching TRBD1. J gave up 4 bases and V 5 bases, and 8 bases lay outside the gene matches. This CDR3 comprises 13 residues. CDR1 is DFQATT, CDR2 SNEGSKA, per germline (reference sequence). CDR3 sequence: CSAPSGQTYEQYF. DNA of the CDR3: TGCAGTGCTCCCTCGGGACAGACTTACGAGCAGTACTTC.

The chain joins TRBV5-1 to TRBJ2-2, with D possibly being TRBD2 (6 bases). Germline assignment: CDR1 SGHRS and CDR2 YFSETQ. The CDR3 loop spans 15 amino acids. V was clipped by 3 bases and J by 3 bases, with 12 bases between them. CDR3 protein: CASSWGGDYTGELFF. The CDR3 DNA sequence: TGCGCCAGCAGCTGGGGCGGGGACTACACCGGGGAGCTGTTTTTT.

In its sample, this clonotype was seen many times. For the CDR3, the DNA is TGTGCCAGCAGCCGAAAGACAGGGCCCACCGGGGAGCTGTTTTTT. Translated: CASSRKTGPTGELFF. The rearrangement joins TRBV7-9 to TRBJ2-2; 7 bases are a match to TRBD1. Germline values: CDR1 SEHNR, CDR2 FQNEAQ (reference sequence). Trimming removed 5 bases from V and 4 bases from J; junction bases left unmatched: 7. This CDR3 is 15 amino acids long.

The rearrangement links TRBV10-3 to TRBJ2-3; TRBD2 matches at 8 bases. This CDR3 comprises 15 residues. Trimming cost V 10 bases and J 1 base; bases outside gene matches: 10. Germline assignment: CDR1 ENHRY and CDR2 SYGVKD. The CDR3 DNA follows: TGTGCCACCAACGAGCGGGGGCAGGGCACAGATACGCAGTATTTT. This gives the protein CATNERGQGTDTQYF.

Of note for this clonotype: A much larger clone is a single base away; this may be a read error. This is likely a read error, given that the CDR3 carries no conserved phenylalanine or tryptophan at its end. It is unclear where the CDR3 begins or ends on the DNA, so no DNA is shown, and the CDR3 is as TCRdb lists it. This chain links TRBV4-3 with TRBJ1-2; TRBD1, as called in the table, went unchecked against the DNA. Germline lookup yields CDR1 LGHNA and CDR2 YSLEER. The length of the CDR3 is 13 amino acids, counting both ends. The chain's CDR3 is CASSQGDRSFVTL.

In this sample, this clonotype turned up many times. This rearrangement joins TRBV28 to TRBJ1-1; D call uncertain. Trimming shortened V by 8 bases and J by 3 bases, and 16 bases separated the two germline ends. The CDR3 sequence is 14 residues long. CDR1 is MDHEN, CDR2 SYDVKM, per germline. DNA for the CDR3: TGTGCCAGCTCCACAGATCCGATCTACACTGAAGCTTTCTTT. It translates to CASSTDPIYTEAFF.

This clonotype was seen ten or more times. This chain uses TRBV4-1 with TRBJ2-5, with D possibly TRBD1 on 6 matching bases. Looked up from germline, CDR1 is MGHRA and CDR2 is YSYEKL. CDR3 length: 15 amino acids. The V end lost 1 base, the J end lost 7 bases, and 16 bases lay between the germline ends. The CDR3 loop reads CASSQGGQLFVTQYF. As DNA, the CDR3 is TGCGCCAGCAGCCAAGGGGGACAACTTTTCGTGACCCAGTACTTC.

This clonotype was picked up many times. DNA of the CDR3: TGCGCCAGCACCCGAGGGGAGGGGACCCAGTACTTC. The encoded protein is CASTRGEGTQYF. This chain links TRBV5-1 with TRBJ2-5, with 7 bases aligning to TRBD2. This CDR3 has 12 amino acids. V lost 6 bases and J lost 7; bases outside the gene matches: 6. CDR1 SGHRS and CDR2 YFSETQ come from the germline V gene.

This clonotype was found many times. The chain recombines TRBV27 with TRBJ1-6; no reliable D call. V was trimmed by 3 bases and J by 9 bases, leaving 9 bases between them. Germline CDR1 and CDR2: MNHEY and SMNVEV (reference sequence). There are 13 residues in the CDR3. The CDR3, as DNA: TGTGCCAGCAGTTTCTTAATGGGTTCACCCCTCCACTTT. Translating it yields CASSFLMGSPLHF.

The chain is built from TRBV28 and TRBJ2-5, with 8 bases that match TRBD1. J was trimmed by 5 bases and V by 7 bases; bases with no gene match: 12. Germline-derived CDR1 and CDR2 are MDHEN and SYDVKM. This CDR3 contains 15 residues. CDR3 loop: CASTEGGTGRETQYF. The CDR3 nucleotides are TGTGCCAGCACCGAGGGCGGGACAGGTCGCGAGACCCAGTACTTC.

This clonotype was seen ten or more times. This rearrangement joins TRBV12-3 or TRBV12-4 to TRBJ2-5; 11 bases fit TRBD2. V lost 5 bases, J lost 0 bases, and 2 bases stayed unmatched. This CDR3 region has 15 residues. The CDR3 coding sequence is TGTGCCAGCAGTGGACTAGCGGGCGACCAAGAGACCCAGTACTTC. As protein: CASSGLAGDQETQYF.

This clonotype was detected a few times. The chain is built from TRBV5-1 and TRBJ2-2; weak D call: TRBD2 (6 bases). The germline gives CDR1 SGHRS, CDR2 YFSETQ. With 9 bases removed from V and 0 bases from J, the gap between germline ends came to 12 bases. This CDR3 contains 14 residues. As DNA, the CDR3 is TGCGCCACCCCCGGGACTCCGAACACCGGGGAGCTGTTTTTT. The encoded protein is CATPGTPNTGELFF.

In this sample, this clonotype turned up a few times. V usage is TRBV6-4 and J usage is TRBJ1-1; D gene unclear. In germline, CDR1 is MRHNA, CDR2 SNTAGT. The CDR3 sequence is 13 residues long. V dropped 6 bases and J dropped 1 base, with 9 bases sitting between them. CDR3 region: CASSAEENTEAFF. The CDR3 DNA reads as TGTGCCAGCAGCGCAGAGGAGAACACTGAAGCTTTCTTT.

This clonotype was observed many times. The chain employs TRBV20-1 and TRBJ1-2; the D gene is possibly TRBD1 (6 bases). Germline V gives CDR1 DFQATT, CDR2 SNEGSKA (reference sequence). The V and J ends lost 2 bases and 4 bases respectively, with 11 bases between them. The CDR3 covers 13 residues. This CDR3 reads CSARPGHFYGYTF. The CDR3 region has the DNA TGCAGTGCTAGACCGGGACACTTCTATGGCTACACCTTC.

This clonotype has at least ten counts. The gene calls are TRBV20-1 and TRBJ2-3, with D uncertain. The CDR3 has 13 amino acids. Trimming pared 3 bases from V and 0 bases from J, leaving 7 bases between. CDR1 is DFQATT, CDR2 SNEGSKA, per germline (reference sequence). The CDR3 DNA follows: TGCAGTGCTAGCTCCGATAGCACAGATACGCAGTATTTT. Its protein is CSASSDSTDTQYF.

This clonotype has only a few counts. The chain carries TRBV5-4 and TRBJ2-5; 8 positions match TRBD1. This CDR3 comprises 15 residues. The V gene end was trimmed by 4 bases and the J gene end by 2 bases; junction bases not matched to a gene: 7. Germline CDR1 reads SGHNT; CDR2 reads YYREEE (reference sequence). For the CDR3, the DNA is TGTGCCAGCAGCACAGACAGGGGATTTCAAGAGACCCAGTACTTC. Translating it yields CASSTDRGFQETQYF. The whole variable domain, filled in from reference TRBV5-4 and TRBJ2-5, reads ETGVTQSPTHLIKTRGQQVTLRCSSQSGHNTVSWYQQALGQGPQFIFQYYREEENGRGNFPPRFSGLQFPNYSSELNVNALELDDSALYLCASSTDRGFQETQYFGPGTRLLVL.

This clonotype was detected many times. The chain recombines TRBV7-3 with TRBJ2-1; D unresolved. The CDR3 length is 15 residues. Trimming removed 5 bases from V and 7 bases from J, with 18 bases in between. CDR1 SGHTA and CDR2 FQGTGA come from the germline V gene. CDR3 in amino acids: CASSAHPGGMNEQFF. For the CDR3, the DNA is TGTGCCAGCAGCGCTCATCCGGGCGGTATGAATGAGCAGTTCTTC.